The clone carrying this T cell receptor beta chain has ten or more counts. TCRdb recomputed calls from the 5' RACE reads with MiXCR, one row per CDR3 protein. The sample lists approximately 30,000 distinct CDR3 sequences; under 9.5% were seen once. This specimen comes from a study of chronic HIV infection and antiretroviral therapy. This CDR3 region has 12 residues. The germline V gene has CDR1 SQVTM and CDR2 ANQGSEA. Trimming took off 7 bases at V and 4 bases at J, with 11 bases between the two ends. This TCR was sampled from an adult who had HIV and had not received antiretroviral therapy, or was an uninfected healthy control (not recorded which). The specimen was peripheral blood. The chain has TRBV29-1 and TRBJ2-1, with no clear D. The CDR3 nucleotides are TGCAGCGCCCTGATTGAGTACAATGAGCAGTTCTTC. Encoded protein: CSALIEYNEQFF.